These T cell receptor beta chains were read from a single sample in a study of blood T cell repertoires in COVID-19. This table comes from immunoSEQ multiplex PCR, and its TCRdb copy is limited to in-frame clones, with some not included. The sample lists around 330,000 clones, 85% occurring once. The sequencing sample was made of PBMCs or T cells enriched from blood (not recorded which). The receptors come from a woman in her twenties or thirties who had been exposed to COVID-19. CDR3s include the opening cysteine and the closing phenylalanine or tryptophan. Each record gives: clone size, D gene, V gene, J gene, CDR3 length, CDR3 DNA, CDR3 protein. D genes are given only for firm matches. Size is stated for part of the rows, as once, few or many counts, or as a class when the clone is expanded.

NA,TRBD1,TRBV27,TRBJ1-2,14,TGTGCCAGCAGTTTACGGGGACAGGAGTATGGCTACACCTTC,CASSLRGQEYGYTF
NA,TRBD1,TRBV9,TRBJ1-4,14,TGTGCCAGCAGCGGACAGGGGGAGAATGAAAAACTGTTTTTT,CASSGQGENEKLFF
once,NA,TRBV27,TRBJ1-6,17,TGTGCCAGCAGTTTTCTAAGGGGCAAAGGGATAAATTCACCCCTCCACTTT,CASSFLRGKGINSPLHF
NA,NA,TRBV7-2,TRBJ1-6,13,TGTGCCAGCAGCATTTCAGGGGACTCACCCCTCCACTTT,CASSISGDSPLHF
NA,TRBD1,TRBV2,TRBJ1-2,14,TGTGCCAGCAGATCGACAGGGGGCACATATGGCTACACCTTC,CASRSTGGTYGYTF
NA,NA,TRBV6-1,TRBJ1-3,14,TGTGCCAGCAGTGAAGCCAGGTTTGGAAACACCATATATTTT,CASSEARFGNTIYF
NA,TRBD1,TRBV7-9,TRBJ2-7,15,TGTGCCAGCAGACAATACGGACAGGATGAGTACGAGCAGTACTTC,CASRQYGQDEYEQYF
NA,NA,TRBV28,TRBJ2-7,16,TGTGCCAGCACCTTTGGGGCAAGTTCTCACCTTTACGAGCAGTACTTC,CASTFGASSHLYEQYF
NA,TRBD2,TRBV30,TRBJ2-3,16,TGTGCCTGGAGTGAACTTAGCGGGGGACCGGGGGATACGCAGTATTTT,CAWSELSGGPGDTQYF
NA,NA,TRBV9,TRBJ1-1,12,TGTGCCAGCAGCGGGAGCCGCACTGAAGCTTTCTTT,CASSGSRTEAFF
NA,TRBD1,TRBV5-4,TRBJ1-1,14,TGTGCCAGCAGCGCGGGACAGAGGAACACTGAAGCTTTCTTT,CASSAGQRNTEAFF
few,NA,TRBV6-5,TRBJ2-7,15,TGTGCCAGCAGTTACTCGGTCCATAGCAACAACGAGCAGTACTTC,CASSYSVHSNNEQYF
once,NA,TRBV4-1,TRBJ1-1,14,TGCGCCAGCAGCCAAGCACAGGGTCGGGCTGAAGCTTTCTTT,CASSQAQGRAEAFF
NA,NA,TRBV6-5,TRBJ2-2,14,TGTGCCAGCAGTTACTCTCTAGCGTCCGGGGAGCTGTTTTTT,CASSYSLASGELFF
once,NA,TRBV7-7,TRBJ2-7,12,TGTGCTAGCAGCTCCTTGGGGGGCGAGCAGTACTTC,CASSSLGGEQYF
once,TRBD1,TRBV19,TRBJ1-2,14,TGTGCCAGTAGTCGAGGGACAGGGCGATGGGGCTACACCTTC,CASSRGTGRWGYTF
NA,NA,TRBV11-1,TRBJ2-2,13,TGTGCCAGCAGCTACAGGGTCACCGGGGAGCTGTTTTTT,CASSYRVTGELFF
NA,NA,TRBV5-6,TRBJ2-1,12,TGTGCCAGCAGCTTCCGGGACTATGAGCAGTTCTTC,CASSFRDYEQFF
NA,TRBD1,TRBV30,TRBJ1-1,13,TGTGCCTCCCCGGGACAGGGTGCCACTGAAGCTTTCTTT,CASPGQGATEAFF
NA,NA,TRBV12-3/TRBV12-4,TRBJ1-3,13,TGTGCCAGCAGACAGAACTCTGGAAACACCATATATTTT,CASRQNSGNTIYF
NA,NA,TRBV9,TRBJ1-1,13,TGTGCCAGCAGCGTAGCGCAGGACACTGAAGCTTTCTTT,CASSVAQDTEAFF
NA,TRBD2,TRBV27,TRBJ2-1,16,TGTGCCAGCAGTTTAAGATCTAGCGGGATAAACAATGAGCAGTTCTTC,CASSLRSSGINNEQFF
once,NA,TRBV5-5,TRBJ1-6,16,TGTGCCAGCAGCATTTCCCCCAGGGGTTATAATTCACCCCTCCACTTT,CASSISPRGYNSPLHF
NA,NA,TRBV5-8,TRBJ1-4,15,TGTGCCAGCAGCTTGGTCCCCCTACGGGAGGAAAAACTGTTTTTT,CASSLVPLREEKLFF
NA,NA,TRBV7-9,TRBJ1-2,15,TGTGCCAGCAGCTTATCGGCGGGCAGGGGAGATGGCTACACCTTC,CASSLSAGRGDGYTF
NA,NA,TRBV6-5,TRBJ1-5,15,TGTGCCAGCAGCAATGGGGGGATGACGAGTCAGCCCCAGCATTTT,CASSNGGMTSQPQHF
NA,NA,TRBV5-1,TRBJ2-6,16,TGCGCCAGCAGCTTCGGACTTACGGGAGGGGCCAACGTCCTGACTTTC,CASSFGLTGGANVLTF
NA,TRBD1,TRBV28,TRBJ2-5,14,TGTGCCAGCAGGCTCGGACAGGGTCAAGAGACCCAGTACTTC,CASRLGQGQETQYF